Listed here are 23 T cell receptor beta chains from one sample, sequenced in a study of STAT3 mutations in large granular lymphocyte leukemia. Their specific antigens are unknown. Data came from immunoSEQ multiplex PCR; TCRdb stores just in-frame clones and leaves some out. The data contain about 24,000 clones, 94% of them singletons. Findings and caveats of the study: In T-cell large granular lymphocyte leukemia, about half of patients showed multiple immunodominant subclonotypes.

The sequencing sample was made of peripheral blood mononuclear cells. The receptors come from a man in his forties or fifties with T-cell large granular lymphocyte leukemia. Some clones in this sample may be carry-over from other donors' samples.

This chain connects TRBV6-6 to TRBJ2-7; D call uncertain. The V end was cut by 9 bases, the J end by 0 bases, with 9 bases between. CDR3 length equals 12 residues. Germline-derived CDR1 and CDR2 are MNHNY and SVGAGI (reference sequence). CDR3 bases: TGTGCCAGTGGACCGAACTCCTACGAGCAGTACTTC. This codes for CASGPNSYEQYF.

The chain has TRBV5-1 and TRBJ2-2, with 9 bases lining up with TRBD2. Germline values: CDR1 SGHRS, CDR2 YFSETQ. The CDR3 runs to 19 residues. The trim removed 4 bases at V and 7 bases at J, leaving 20 bases unmatched. The CDR3 loop reads CASSPLGGGAGGRGGELFF. The CDR3 bases are TGCGCCAGCAGCCCCCTAGGAGGGGGAGCGGGGGGCCGCGGCGGGGAGCTGTTTTTT.

The chain links TRBV28 to TRBJ2-1; 15 bases match TRBD2. Germline V lookup: CDR1 MDHEN, CDR2 SYDVKM. V dropped 4 bases and J dropped 9; count of bases not matched to a gene: 7. The CDR3 covers 16 residues. The chain's CDR3 is CASSSGLAGGRGEQFF. The CDR3 DNA reads as TGTGCCAGCAGTTCGGGACTAGCGGGGGGCAGGGGTGAGCAGTTCTTC.

This clone appeared a few times. The V and J genes are TRBV30 and TRBJ1-5; D ambiguous. CDR3 length: 13 amino acids. Trimming left V 1 base short and J 0 bases short, with 4 bases between. The germline gives CDR1 GTSNPN, CDR2 SVGIG (reference sequence). The CDR3 reads CAWSASSNQPQHF. Here the CDR3 DNA reads TGTGCCTGGAGTGCGTCTAGCAATCAGCCCCAGCATTTT.

This chain uses TRBV6-5 with TRBJ1-5; weak D call: TRBD1 (6 bases). CDR1 and CDR2 from the germline V gene are MNHEY and SVGAGI. This CDR3 is built from 14 residues. Trimming pared 5 bases from V and 7 bases from J, leaving 15 bases between. The chain's CDR3 is CASSPMAGEQPQHF. The DNA of the CDR3 is TGTGCCAGCAGTCCCATGGCAGGGGAGCAGCCCCAGCATTTT.

The V call is TRBV20-1, the J call TRBJ2-7; D is unresolved. Per germline, CDR1 DFQATT and CDR2 SNEGSKA (reference sequence). This CDR3 has 11 amino acids. Between the trimmed V and J ends, which lost 4 bases and 3 bases, there was a span of 7 bases. CDR3 residues: CSATIGYEQYF. CDR3 DNA sequence: TGCAGTGCTACGATCGGCTACGAGCAGTACTTC.

The chain is built from TRBV6-5 and TRBJ2-7; D possibly matches TRBD1 or TRBD2 (5 bases each). The CDR3 is 15 residues long. Trimming cost V 2 bases and J 6 bases, with 17 bases left between them. Germline CDR1 is MNHEY and CDR2 is SVGAGI. The CDR3, as DNA: TGTGCCAGCAGTTACGGGACCGCACCTAGTGGCGAGCAGTACTTC. This sequence encodes CASSYGTAPSGEQYF.

The chain recombines TRBV5-1 with TRBJ2-1, with 10 bases aligning to TRBD2. Germline CDR1 is SGHRS and CDR2 is YFSETQ. The CDR3 totals 17 residues. With V trimmed by 0 bases and J by 0 bases, 3 bases remained unmatched. This CDR3 is CASSLGSSGGSYNEQFF. The CDR3 coding sequence is TGCGCCAGCAGCTTGGGTTCTAGCGGGGGCTCCTACAATGAGCAGTTCTTC.

The genes are TRBV28 and TRBJ1-4; no clear D gene. The CDR3 loop spans 17 amino acids. Trimming took 5 bases from V and 0 from J, leaving 16 bases between them. Looked up from germline, CDR1 is MDHEN and CDR2 is SYDVKM. The CDR3 sequence: CASSLLWADPTNEKLFF. CDR3 in DNA: TGTGCCAGCAGTCTCCTTTGGGCCGACCCAACTAATGAAAAACTGTTTTTT.

The chain couples TRBV18 to TRBJ1-2, with D perhaps TRBD1 (6 bases). CDR3 length: 15 amino acids. V gave up 2 bases and J gave up 2 bases, with 12 bases separating them. CDR1 KGHSH and CDR2 LQKENI come from the germline V gene. CDR3 in amino acids: CASSPNAGENYGYTF. CDR3 nucleotide sequence: TGTGCCAGCTCACCAAACGCAGGGGAGAACTATGGCTACACCTTC.

The chain joins TRBV27 to TRBJ2-1; TRBD2 is a possible D gene (5 bases). This CDR3 spans 15 amino acids. Germline lookup yields CDR1 MNHEY and CDR2 SMNVEV (reference sequence). V was pared by 7 bases and J by 0 bases, with 13 bases between. CDR3 sequence reads: CASNIRGSSYNEQFF. DNA of the CDR3: TGTGCCAGCAATATACGGGGAAGCTCCTACAATGAGCAGTTCTTC.

The chain is built from TRBV9 and TRBJ2-7, with TRBD1 matching 7 bases. V lost 4 bases, J lost 6 bases, and 7 bases stayed unmatched. The CDR3 is made up of 13 amino acids. Germline lookup yields CDR1 SGDLS and CDR2 YYNGEE. CDR3 amino acids: CASSKMTGSEQYF. The CDR3 DNA sequence: TGTGCCAGCAGCAAAATGACAGGGTCCGAGCAGTACTTC.

As regards this clone: A read error may account for a junction end that differs from germline. The gene calls are TRBV7-2 and TRBJ2-7, with 7 positions matching TRBD1. The CDR3 covers 14 residues. The germline V gene has CDR1 SGHTA and CDR2 FQGNSA. The DNA of the CDR3 is TGTGCCAGCAGCTCACGACAGGGCTCCGACGAGCAGTACTTC. Translating it yields CASSSRQGSDEQYF.

CDR3 residues: CASSQAVRQMNTEAFF. The CDR3 nucleotides are TGTGCCAGCAGCCAAGCGGTCAGACAAATGAACACTGAAGCTTTCTTT. The chain combines TRBV4-2 with TRBJ1-1; D remains unclear. The germline CDR1 and CDR2 sequences are LGHNA and YNFKEQ. V shed 1 base and J shed 0 bases, with 12 bases lying between them. This CDR3 has 16 residues.

The chain is built from TRBV5-1 and TRBJ2-1, with TRBD2 identical over 8 bases. Looked up from germline, CDR1 is SGHRS and CDR2 is YFSETQ. Trimming removed 5 bases from V and 3 bases from J; junction bases left unmatched: 4. The CDR3 is made up of 14 amino acids. CDR3 residues: CASSAGGNYNEQFF. CDR3 sequence (DNA): TGCGCCAGCAGTGCGGGGGGAAACTACAATGAGCAGTTCTTC. Full variable domain (outside the CDR3, taken from reference TRBV5-1 and TRBJ2-1): KAGVTQTPRYLIKTRGQQVTLSCSPISGHRSVSWYQQTPGQGLQFLFEYFSETQRNKGNFPGRFSGRQFSNSRSEMNVSTLELGDSALYLCASSAGGNYNEQFFGPGTRLTVL.

The chain links TRBV5-8 to TRBJ1-5; 8 bases are shared with TRBD1. CDR1 and CDR2 (germline): SGHTS, YDEGEE. CDR3 length: 16 amino acids. The J segment lost 4 bases and the V segment lost 1 base, leaving 7 bases of the junction unmatched. CDR3 coding DNA: TGTGCCAGCAGCTTGTGGACAGGGAATGGAAATCAGCCCCAGCATTTT. It translates to CASSLWTGNGNQPQHF.

The DNA of the CDR3 is TGTGCCAGCAGATCACGACAGGAACCCTCTGAAGCTTTCTTT. Its translation is CASRSRQEPSEAFF. V usage is TRBV7-9 and J usage is TRBJ1-1, with D maybe TRBD1 (6 bases). CDR1 is SEHNR, CDR2 FQNEAQ, per germline (reference sequence). The V end was cut by 6 bases, the J end by 6 bases, with 17 bases between. The CDR3 is 14 amino acids.

This chain links TRBV18 with TRBJ1-5; D perhaps matches TRBD1 (5 bases). CDR1 KGHSH and CDR2 LQKENI come from the germline V gene. There are 15 residues in the CDR3. V was clipped by 5 bases and J by 2 bases, with 13 bases between them. The CDR3 nucleotides are TGTGCCAGCTCATCGGGGCGAACGGGCAATCAGCCCCAGCATTTT. The encoded protein is CASSSGRTGNQPQHF. The complete variable domain, with remaining parts taken from reference TRBV18 and TRBJ1-5, reads NAGVMQNPRHLVRRRGQEARLRCSPMKGHSHVYWYRQLPEEGLKFMVYLQKENIIDESGMPKERFSAEFPKEGPSILRIQQVVRGDSAAYFCASSSGRTGNQPQHFGDGTRLSIL.

V usage is TRBV7-9 and J usage is TRBJ2-7; 7 bases are a match to TRBD2. Germline V gene lookup returns CDR1 SEHNR and CDR2 FQNEAQ (reference sequence). The trim removed 3 bases at V and 3 bases at J, leaving 5 bases unmatched. The CDR3 is 14 amino acids. CDR3 sequence reads: CASSFGGGRYEQYF. CDR3 nucleotides: TGTGCCAGCAGCTTTGGCGGGGGTCGCTACGAGCAGTACTTC. The full variable domain, completed using reference TRBV7-9 and TRBJ2-7, is DTGVSQNPRHKITKRGQNVTFRCDPISEHNRLYWYRQTLGQGPEFLTYFQNEAQLEKSRLLSDRFSAERPKGSFSTLEIQRTEQGDSAMYLCASSFGGGRYEQYFGPGTRLTVT.

The chain links TRBV5-6 to TRBJ1-1, with 9 bases identical to TRBD1. CDR1 is SGHDT, CDR2 YYEEEE, per germline. V dropped 4 bases and J dropped 4; count of bases not matched to a gene: 20. The CDR3 has 19 amino acids. CDR3 residues: CASSPTPRTGVPMGTEAFF. CDR3 DNA: TGTGCCAGCAGCCCGACCCCCAGGACAGGGGTCCCCATGGGCACTGAAGCTTTCTTT.

This clone appeared once. The V and J genes are TRBV29-1 and TRBJ1-2, with D uncertain. Deletions cut 0 bases from V and 4 bases from J, with 3 bases between. The germline V gene has CDR1 SQVTM and CDR2 ANQGSEA. This CDR3 contains 11 residues. CDR3 in amino acids: CSVEEPYGYTF. DNA of the CDR3: TGCAGCGTTGAAGAACCCTATGGCTACACCTTC.

The rearrangement joins TRBV18 to TRBJ1-2; no reliable D call. This CDR3 region has 16 residues. CDR1 and CDR2 from the germline V gene are KGHSH and LQKENI. The V gene lost 1 base and the J gene lost 2 bases, with 14 bases spanning the gap. The CDR3 nucleotides read TGTGCCAGCTCACCACAGAATCGCCCTAGGAACTATGGCTACACCTTC. Amino acid sequence: CASSPQNRPRNYGYTF.

The rearrangement joins TRBV9 to TRBJ2-5, with 9 bases lining up with TRBD1. Germline trimming cut 4 bases from V and 4 bases from J; bases unmatched to any gene: 14. CDR1 and CDR2 from the germline V gene are SGDLS and YYNGEE. The CDR3 consists of 17 residues. The CDR3 sequence: CASSQGSIRQGGETQYF. The CDR3, as DNA: TGTGCCAGCAGCCAAGGAAGTATACGACAGGGGGGAGAGACCCAGTACTTC.